These T cell receptor beta chains were read from a single sample in a study of cytomegalovirus exposure and HLA in healthy donors. Method: immunoSEQ multiplex PCR; TCRdb's copy keeps in-frame clones and lacks some. In the table there are approximately 130,000 clones, approximately 75% of which are singletons. Sequencing was performed on PBMCs. All receptors derive from a middle-aged man in good health and CMV-seronegative. Each CDR3 is given with its conserved first and last residue. A D gene is named only where the DNA matches it firmly. Rows may omit the clone size; those that give it use once, few, many or a size class.

cdr3_length d_call j_call v_call clone_size cdr3_aa cdr3_nt
13 . TRBJ1-1 TRBV15 . CASGDRLNTEAFF TGTGCCAGCGGAGACAGGCTGAACACTGAAGCTTTCTTT
16 TRBD1 TRBJ2-1 TRBV5-6 . CASSLGTGIVVDEQFF TGTGCCAGCAGCTTGGGGACAGGGATCGTCGTCGATGAGCAGTTCTTC
13 . TRBJ1-5 TRBV27 . CASSSRRDQPQHF TGTGCCAGCAGTAGTAGGAGGGATCAGCCCCAGCATTTT
16 . TRBJ2-1 TRBV5-1 . CASSLFQDGGYNEQFF TGCGCCAGCAGCTTGTTTCAGGACGGAGGCTACAATGAGCAGTTCTTC
14 TRBD2 TRBJ2-1 TRBV10-3 few CAISAAGDYNEQFF TGTGCCATCAGTGCCGCGGGAGACTACAATGAGCAGTTCTTC
14 . TRBJ2-5 TRBV5-6 once CASSLLQPQETQYF TGTGCCAGCAGCTTGTTACAGCCTCAAGAGACCCAGTACTTC
18 TRBD2 TRBJ2-3 TRBV6-7 . CASSTEISTSDPLNTQYF TGTGCCAGCAGCACCGAAATCTCTACTAGCGACCCTCTGAATACGCAGTATTTT
15 . TRBJ1-3 TRBV30 . CAWSFSGGSGNTIYF TGTGCCTGGAGTTTTTCAGGCGGGTCTGGAAACACCATATATTTT
15 . TRBJ2-3 TRBV7-2 few CASSLGRAKWDTQYF TGTGCCAGCAGCTTAGGGAGGGCAAAGTGGGATACGCAGTATTTT
18 . TRBJ1-1 TRBV7-9 once CASSSDFGAGSSRAEAFF TGTGCCAGCAGCTCCGACTTCGGAGCGGGGTCGTCGAGGGCTGAAGCTTTCTTT
16 . TRBJ2-6 TRBV7-2 once CASSDHGSSRANVLTF TGTGCCAGCAGCGATCACGGGTCCTCTCGGGCCAACGTCCTGACTTTC
15 TRBD2 TRBJ2-1 TRBV6-5 . CASSYSTSGRQEQFF TGTGCCAGCAGTTACTCGACTAGCGGCCGACAGGAGCAGTTCTTC
18 TRBD2 TRBJ2-1 TRBV19 . CASSAGASGASWGNEQFF TGTGCCAGTAGTGCGGGGGCTAGCGGGGCCTCCTGGGGGAATGAGCAGTTCTTC
15 . TRBJ1-3 TRBV5-4 . CASSSTGLGGNTIYF TGTGCCAGCAGCTCGACAGGTCTGGGTGGAAACACCATATATTTT
13 TRBD1 TRBJ1-2 TRBV11-2 . CASSLGQGTESTF TGTGCCAGCAGCCTGGGACAGGGAACTGAGAGCACCTTC
19 TRBD2 TRBJ2-5 TRBV18 . CASSPPPSGGASRKETQYF TGTGCCAGCTCACCACCGCCGAGCGGGGGGGCCTCTAGGAAAGAGACCCAGTACTTC
13 . TRBJ2-7 TRBV28 . CASSLGTPYEQYF TGTGCCAGCAGTTTGGGGACTCCCTACGAGCAGTACTTC
12 . TRBJ1-5 TRBV19 . CASSIVRQPQHF TGTGCCAGTAGTATAGTTCGGCAGCCCCAGCATTTT
18 TRBD2 TRBJ2-1 TRBV7-6 . CASSLEGRGRSSYNEQFF TGTGCCAGCAGCTTAGAAGGGAGGGGACGAAGCTCCTACAATGAGCAGTTCTTC
15 TRBD2 TRBJ2-3 TRBV5-1 . CASSYYGTSPDTQYF TGCGCCAGCAGCTACTACGGGACTAGTCCAGATACGCAGTATTTT
13 . TRBJ1-5 TRBV6-5 . CASNDSRDQPQHF TGTGCCAGCAACGACAGCCGAGATCAGCCCCAGCATTTT
15 TRBD2 TRBJ2-1 TRBV11-1 . CASSSGLAGHNEQFF TGTGCCAGCAGTTCGGGACTAGCGGGACACAATGAGCAGTTCTTC
14 TRBD2 TRBJ2-2 TRBV7-2 . CASRRSGGTGELFF TGTGCCAGCCGTCGGAGCGGGGGCACCGGGGAGCTGTTTTTT
15 . TRBJ2-6 TRBV5-8 . CASSLVLAGANVLTF TGTGCCAGCAGCTTGGTACTTGCTGGGGCCAACGTCCTGACTTTC
18 TRBD2 TRBJ2-6 TRBV7-2 few CASSLLAGFPSGANGLTF TGTGCCAGCAGCTTACTAGCGGGGTTCCCCTCTGGGGCCAACGGCCTGACTTTC
14 TRBD1 TRBJ1-2 TRBV6-5 . CASRDRTGNYGYTF TGTGCCAGCAGGGATAGGACAGGGAACTATGGCTACACCTTC
16 TRBD1 TRBJ1-6 TRBV30 . CAWSVGTGTVYSPLHF TGTGCCTGGAGTGTAGGGACAGGGACTGTTTATTCACCCCTCCACTTT
16 TRBD2 TRBJ2-3 TRBV7-9 . CASSRTSGGSTDTQYF TGTGCCAGCAGCCGGACTAGCGGGGGGAGCACAGATACGCAGTATTTT
19 TRBD1 TRBJ1-4 TRBV4-2 . CASSQDYGTQQGAGEKLFF TGTGCCAGCAGCCAAGATTATGGAACGCAACAGGGGGCTGGCGAAAAACTGTTTTTT
14 TRBD1 TRBJ2-7 TRBV18 . CASSPQDRSREQYF TGTGCCAGCTCACCACAGGACAGGTCGAGGGAGCAGTACTTC
12 . TRBJ2-2 TRBV7-9 once CASSLDFGELFF TGTGCCAGCAGCCTAGACTTCGGGGAGCTGTTTTTT
12 TRBD2 TRBJ2-3 TRBV29-1 . CSPSGGTDTQYF TGCAGCCCTAGCGGGGGGACAGATACGCAGTATTTT
14 . TRBJ2-1 TRBV6-5 . CASSYWGAYNEQFF TGTGCCAGCAGTTACTGGGGAGCTTACAATGAGCAGTTCTTC
19 . TRBJ1-5 TRBV9 . CASSVPSSRRDYSNQPQHF TGTGCCAGCAGCGTACCCTCCTCTAGGAGGGACTATAGCAATCAGCCCCAGCATTTT
14 . TRBJ1-5 TRBV28 . CASSFGDNSQPQHF TGTGCCAGCAGTTTCGGGGACAATAGTCAGCCCCAGCATTTT
14 . TRBJ1-1 TRBV25-1 . CASSVGRANTEAFF TGTGCCAGCAGTGTAGGCAGGGCGAACACTGAAGCTTTCTTT
13 . TRBJ2-5 TRBV7-2 . CASTRGAEETQYF TGTGCCAGCACCAGGGGGGCAGAAGAGACCCAGTACTTC
15 TRBD1 TRBJ2-5 TRBV6-6 few CASSYDRGNLETQYF TGTGCCAGCAGTTACGACAGGGGCAACTTAGAGACCCAGTACTTC
19 . TRBJ2-2 TRBV21-1 . CASRTQGLAGERATGELFF TGTGCCAGCAGGACACAGGGACTAGCGGGCGAGAGGGCCACCGGGGAGCTGTTTTTT
13 . TRBJ2-5 TRBV7-9 . CASSLGGRETQYF TGTGCCAGCAGCTTAGGAGGGAGGGAGACCCAGTACTTC
14 . TRBJ2-1 TRBV6-6 . CASSPTTGDNEQFF TGTGCCAGCAGTCCAACGACGGGGGACAATGAGCAGTTCTTC
13 . TRBJ2-7 TRBV2 . CASHGRRTYEQYF TGTGCCAGCCACGGAAGGCGGACCTACGAGCAGTACTTC
17 TRBD1 TRBJ2-7 TRBV4-3 once CASSQEFIGQGAYEQYF TGCGCCAGCAGCCAAGAATTCATCGGACAGGGAGCCTACGAGCAGTACTTC
14 . TRBJ2-5 TRBV29-1 . CSVKTTGRLETQYF TGCAGCGTCAAAACCACAGGGAGATTGGAGACCCAGTACTTC
14 TRBD1 TRBJ2-7 TRBV4-3 . CASSQDYRGDEQYF TGCGCCAGCAGCCAAGATTACAGGGGGGACGAGCAGTACTTC
18 TRBD1 TRBJ2-3 TRBV5-4 . CASSGTTGQGTTTDTQYF TGTGCCAGCAGCGGAACGACAGGACAGGGAACAACAACAGATACGCAGTATTTT
12 . TRBJ1-2 TRBV6-5 once CASGTRAHGYTF TGTGCCAGCGGGACAAGGGCTCATGGCTACACCTTC
16 TRBD1 TRBJ1-4 TRBV18 . CASSLEQGATNEKLFF TGTGCCAGCTCACTCGAACAGGGGGCAACTAATGAAAAACTGTTTTTT
16 TRBD2 TRBJ2-1 TRBV5-4 once CASSTGTSGGLNEQFF TGTGCCAGCAGCACCGGGACTAGCGGGGGCCTCAATGAGCAGTTCTTC
14 . TRBJ2-3 TRBV5-1 . CASSLEVGLNTQYF TGCGCCAGCAGCTTGGAGGTGGGCCTAAATACGCAGTATTTT
14 TRBD1 TRBJ1-5 TRBV7-2 . CASSSQGAPQPQHF TGTGCCAGCAGCTCCCAGGGGGCACCTCAGCCCCAGCATTTT
15 TRBD1 TRBJ1-1 TRBV7-9 . CASSQHRTGLTEAFF TGTGCCAGCAGCCAACACCGGACAGGGCTCACTGAAGCTTTCTTT
16 . TRBJ1-4 TRBV27 once CASSSTQGWANEKLFF TGTGCCAGCAGTTCGACTCAGGGTTGGGCTAATGAAAAACTGTTTTTT
15 . TRBJ2-1 TRBV9 . CASSVELGGRNEQFF TGTGCCAGCAGCGTAGAGCTGGGGGGGCGGAATGAGCAGTTCTTC
15 . TRBJ1-2 TRBV19 . CASSIMGVGGYGYTF TGTGCCAGTAGTATTATGGGCGTGGGTGGCTATGGCTACACCTTC
16 TRBD1 TRBJ2-1 TRBV28 . CASTPSAGGRSNEQFF TGTGCCAGCACACCATCGGCAGGGGGCCGATCCAATGAGCAGTTCTTC
16 . TRBJ2-2 TRBV9 . CASSVRSETNTGELFF TGTGCCAGCAGCGTAAGATCAGAAACGAACACCGGGGAGCTGTTTTTT
17 TRBD2 TRBJ2-3 TRBV4-3 medium-sized CASSQAFSGGGTDTQYF TGCGCCAGCAGCCAAGCCTTTAGCGGGGGCGGCACAGATACGCAGTATTTT
15 . TRBJ1-2 TRBV18 once CASSPSVWGLDGYTF TGTGCCAGCTCACCATCGGTCTGGGGGCTCGATGGCTACACCTTC
16 TRBD1 TRBJ2-7 TRBV5-4 once CASSSGTGGLPHEQYF TGTGCCAGCAGCTCCGGGACAGGGGGCTTACCCCACGAGCAGTACTTC